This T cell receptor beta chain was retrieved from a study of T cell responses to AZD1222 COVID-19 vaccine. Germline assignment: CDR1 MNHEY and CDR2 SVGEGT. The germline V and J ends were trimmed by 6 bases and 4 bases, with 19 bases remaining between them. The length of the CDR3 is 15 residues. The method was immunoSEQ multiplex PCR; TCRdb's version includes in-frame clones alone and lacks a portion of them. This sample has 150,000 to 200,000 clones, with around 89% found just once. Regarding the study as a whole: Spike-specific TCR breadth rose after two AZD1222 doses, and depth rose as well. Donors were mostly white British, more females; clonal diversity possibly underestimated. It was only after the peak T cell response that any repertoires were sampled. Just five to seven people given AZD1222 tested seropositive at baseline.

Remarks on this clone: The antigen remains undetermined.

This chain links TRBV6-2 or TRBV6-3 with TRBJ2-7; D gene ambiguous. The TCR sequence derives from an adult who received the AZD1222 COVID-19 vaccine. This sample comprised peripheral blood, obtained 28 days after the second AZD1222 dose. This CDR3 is CASSEDASWGYEQYF. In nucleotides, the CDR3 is TGTGCCAGCAGCGAGGACGCCTCCTGGGGTTACGAGCAGTACTTC.